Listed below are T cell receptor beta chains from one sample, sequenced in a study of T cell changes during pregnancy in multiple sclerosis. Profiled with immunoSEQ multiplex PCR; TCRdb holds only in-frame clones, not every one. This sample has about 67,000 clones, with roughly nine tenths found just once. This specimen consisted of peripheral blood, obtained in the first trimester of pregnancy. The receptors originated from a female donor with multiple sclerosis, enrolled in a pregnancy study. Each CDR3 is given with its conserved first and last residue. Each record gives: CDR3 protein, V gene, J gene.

CDR3: CASSTRSGDTQYF
V: TRBV11-3
J: TRBJ2-3

CDR3: CASGPTTVNYGYTF
V: TRBV12-5
J: TRBJ1-2

CDR3: CASSSGQMNTEAFF
V: TRBV18
J: TRBJ1-1

CDR3: CASSQSSWGGYTF
V: TRBV27
J: TRBJ1-2

CDR3: CASSLFSGLAGANEQFF
V: TRBV7-7
J: TRBJ2-1

CDR3: CASSAPLLGHNEKLFF
V: TRBV6-1
J: TRBJ1-4

CDR3: CASSPRTSGVNVQETQYF
V: TRBV11-2
J: TRBJ2-5

CDR3: CASNLKGTGDLNTEAFF
V: TRBV27
J: TRBJ1-1

CDR3: CAISGEDFNQPQHF
V: TRBV10-3
J: TRBJ1-5

CDR3: CASSPGNRGSYGYTF
V: TRBV19
J: TRBJ1-2

CDR3: CAWSVLYGTVQETQYF
V: TRBV30
J: TRBJ2-5

CDR3: CASSGRDGEQYF
V: TRBV6-1
J: TRBJ2-7

CDR3: CASSLQQGPTEAFF
V: TRBV7-9
J: TRBJ1-1

CDR3: CASSSDRDTGELFF
V: TRBV6-5
J: TRBJ2-2

CDR3: CASSRDSRRSGYTF
V: TRBV6-5
J: TRBJ1-2

CDR3: CASSSGTTYSNQPQHF
V: TRBV2
J: TRBJ1-5

CDR3: CASTPGPQGAFYNSPLHF
V: TRBV2
J: TRBJ1-6

CDR3: CASREDSRGNTEAFF
V: TRBV25-1
J: TRBJ1-1

CDR3: CASSGGDSYGYTF
V: TRBV27
J: TRBJ1-2

CDR3: CASSSGRAQGYTF
V: TRBV7-2
J: TRBJ1-2

CDR3: CASSPGQGTQPQHF
V: TRBV19
J: TRBJ1-5

CDR3: CAWSNRFQETQYF
V: TRBV30
J: TRBJ2-5

CDR3: CASSPGQGRKGSYGYTF
V: TRBV2
J: TRBJ1-2

CDR3: CASSFGSEGYTQYF
V: TRBV5-1
J: TRBJ2-3

CDR3: CASSLNRGSEQYF
V: TRBV6-5
J: TRBJ2-7

CDR3: CASSSGQGGYGYTF
V: TRBV21-1
J: TRBJ1-2

CDR3: CATTRLGNTIYF
V: TRBV19
J: TRBJ1-3

CDR3: CASSVGLAGTDTQYF
V: TRBV2
J: TRBJ2-3

CDR3: CAISESSAWSGANVLTF
V: TRBV10-3
J: TRBJ2-6

CDR3: CASSQLDMGLAGTGELFF
V: TRBV4-1
J: TRBJ2-2

CDR3: CASSPLGEKLFF
V: TRBV4-2
J: TRBJ1-4

CDR3: CASSQSLAGGPNEQFF
V: TRBV4-3
J: TRBJ2-1

CDR3: CASRGGSNQPQHF
V: TRBV28
J: TRBJ1-5

CDR3: CASSSGDSEAFF
V: TRBV19
J: TRBJ1-1

CDR3: CASTHHQQGGTEAFF
V: TRBV5-4
J: TRBJ1-1

CDR3: CASSRYSGGVGNTIYF
V: TRBV23-1
J: TRBJ1-3

CDR3: CASSFFPESEAFF
V: TRBV11-2
J: TRBJ1-1

CDR3: CASSRPRGQGPNEQFF
V: TRBV5-1
J: TRBJ2-1

CDR3: CASTGQDYGYTF
V: TRBV2
J: TRBJ1-2

CDR3: CASSLTDSNQPQHF
V: TRBV7-9
J: TRBJ1-5

CDR3: CASSSRLNQDTQYF
V: TRBV7-2
J: TRBJ2-3

CDR3: CASSQETGTGANVLTF
V: TRBV4-3
J: TRBJ2-6

CDR3: CASSLTGVDSPLHF
V: TRBV28
J: TRBJ1-6

CDR3: CASSSILAGAQETQYF
V: TRBV6-5
J: TRBJ2-5

CDR3: CASTVTSGAYEQYF
V: TRBV28
J: TRBJ2-7

CDR3: CASRPLAGGLYIQYF
V: TRBV19
J: TRBJ2-4

CDR3: CASSPDLGRGSYNEQFF
V: TRBV18
J: TRBJ2-1

CDR3: CASSLDREPDF
V: TRBV7-9
J: TRBJ2-7